A single T cell receptor (beta chain) is shown here with its context. The antigen this receptor binds is unknown. Base qualities are not recorded, but no much larger clone differs from it by a single base. This sample is drawn from a study of radiation and T cells in renal cell carcinoma (dated by TCRdb to the early 2020s). The study in broad terms: In total, fewer than 55 samples, comprising some 25 tumors and approximately 27 peripheral blood samples, were subjected to TCR beta sequencing. A total of roughly 3,900,000 unique CDR3 nucleotide sequences, encoding 2.5 million to 3 million unique CDR3 amino acid sequences, were found across all 50 or so samples. The final blood draw took place at 4 weeks after radiation, the same time as nephrectomy.

The paper's findings and limits, for the study overall: Blood repertoire dynamics were not followed beyond 4 weeks after treatment. Effects of radiation dose or scheduling on the TCR repertoire could not be addressed with the single-armed trial design. In blood, the top tumor clonotypes increased between baseline and 2 weeks post-radiation and then shrank by 4 weeks, which suggests that tumor-resident clones expanded only transiently. Because pretreatment tumor biopsies were not available, the study could not determine whether clonotypes were already present within the tumor at baseline.

TCR beta libraries were generated from genomic DNA with the immunoSEQ kit, following the manufacturer's recommendations. To prepare libraries, a first multiplex PCR with proprietary primers was run, followed by a second PCR that added unique barcodes, and a bead cleanup was done after each round. Each sample batch included a kit-provided positive control reaction and a negative control reaction. The final libraries were assessed on an Agilent 4200 TapeStation D1000 ScreenTape, pooled by volume, and quantified by qPCR. Sequencing was performed on an Illumina NextSeq500 with a MidOutput 150-cycle cartridge, and 156 Read1 and 15 Index1 cycles were run with kit custom primers. The pooled library was loaded at about 0.98 pM, with a roughly 18% PhiX control spiked in. The published analysis was carried out like this. Vendor-processed data were analyzed in R, and a clonotype was defined as all T cells sharing the same CDR3 nucleotide sequence. For clone abundance analyses, frequencies were normalized to the 10,000 most abundant clones in each sample. Public T cell clones, which averaged fewer than five per sample, were excluded before analysis. Tumor-enriched and baseline blood-enriched clonotypes were defined by at least a 32-fold difference in abundance between compartments. Clonotypes expanded or contracted between blood time points were identified with a beta-binomial differential abundance model. Tumor-blood repertoire similarity was measured with the Baroni-Urbani and Buser coefficient, and groups were compared using two-tailed Wilcoxon tests in R. This is the immuneACCESS table as TCRdb keeps it, with only in-frame sequences that have V and J called. A part of the clones is gone; compared with another copy, unresolved V genes explain less than half, and the rest is unexplained. For V, J and clone size, that table is used; D and trimming come from the DNA. The sample data list some 150,000 clones, and approximately 86% of these were observed just once. The ten top clones hold 15% to 20% of the sample.

The sample's time point label, decoded: blood 4 weeks post-SBRT, at nephrectomy. This specimen's treatment or condition label, interpreted: 15 Gy SBRT to primary tumor, nephrectomy 4 weeks later. The samples were drawn from a clinical trial, where primary renal cell carcinomas were treated with 15 Gy of stereotactic body radiation therapy and then removed by nephrectomy 4 weeks afterward. To follow tumor-enriched clonotypes, serial peripheral blood was collected from radiation-treated patients at baseline and at 2 weeks and 4 weeks after SBRT. Every patient's renal cell carcinoma showed clear cell pathology. Genomic DNA for TCR sequencing was prepared using the QIAamp DNA Blood Mini Kit (Qiagen). Only samples passing all quality control checks were included in the analyses. Sequencing was performed on blood, taken from a patient whose treatment included radiotherapy and nephrectomy. The sequence was collected from a woman aged 50 to 65 with renal cell carcinoma.

In nucleotide form, the sequence is TGCGCCAGCAGCCCCGGACAGGGAGATCAGCCCCAGCATTTT. Its protein is CASSPGQGDQPQHF. This chain joins TRBV5-1 to TRBJ1-5, with 8 junctional bases fitting TRBD1. Ends trimmed: V by 4 bases, J by 5 bases; bases unmatched to a gene: 5. The CDR3 runs 14 amino acids, cysteine and phenylalanine included. Only the CDR3 region is kept as DNA, spanning 42 bases read in frame from base 1. CDR1 SGHRS and CDR2 YFSETQ were looked up in the germline V gene.